This record concerns one T cell receptor beta chain sequence. No antigen is known for it. Distinct nucleotide sequences in the sample also encode this CDR3. The entry originates in a study of cytomegalovirus exposure and HLA in healthy donors. Study as a whole: A preliminary data release comprised around 85 million unique TCRs obtained from HLA-typed donors.

Both 60 Vbeta primers and 13 Jbeta primers went into the PCR. Using immunoSEQ multiplex PCR, the repertoire was profiled, and TCRdb retains in-frame clones only, with some absent. Here the sample spans 50,000 or so clones, 65% to 80% being singletons. Donors showed nominal health when sampled, although they likely had unrecorded immune exposures. The CDR3 runs to 14 residues. The germline gives CDR1 LGHNA, CDR2 YNFKEQ. V dropped 2 bases and J dropped 7; count of bases not matched to a gene: 1. The study's findings and limits: There were some V segments, including TRBV6-2 and TRBV6-3, excluded as indistinguishable. In an earlier analysis, about 90% or about 30%: the productive usage of most TCR beta V segments.

Sequencing was carried out using PBMCs. The source is a female donor in good health and CMV-seronegative. The chain links TRBV4-2 to TRBJ1-6; 8 nucleotides agree with TRBD1. The CDR3 DNA follows: TGTGCCAGCAGCCAAAGACAGGGGAATTCACCCCTCCACTTT. This encodes CASSQRQGNSPLHF.